Shown below are 5 T cell receptor beta chains from a single sample sequenced in a study of blood T cell repertoires in COVID-19. This table comes from immunoSEQ multiplex PCR, and its TCRdb copy is limited to in-frame clones, with some not included. The table includes nearly 200,000 clones, 85% detected once. Sample: peripheral blood. Every receptor here comes from a man in his 60s with COVID-19, enrolled during active disease.

The genes are TRBV28 and TRBJ1-1, with D maybe TRBD1 (6 bases). The CDR3 contains 16 residues. Germline V lookup: CDR1 MDHEN, CDR2 SYDVKM. Between the trimmed V and J ends, which lost 1 base and 5 bases, there was a span of 17 bases. The CDR3 DNA reads TGTGCCAGCAGTTTATTTAGGGGGGGGCGCCGAACTGAAGCTTTCTTT. It is translated as CASSLFRGGRRTEAFF.

This chain connects TRBV3-1 (or the pseudogene TRBV3-2) to TRBJ2-7, with D perhaps TRBD2 (5 bases). Per the germline V gene, CDR1 is LGHDT and CDR2 is YNNKEL (reference sequence). The CDR3 totals 15 residues. With 3 bases removed from V and 4 bases from J, the gap between germline ends came to 16 bases. The CDR3 DNA reads as TGTGCCAGCAGCCAGGTTGCTTCGACGGGGTACGAGCAGTACTTC. Translating it yields CASSQVASTGYEQYF.

The genes are TRBV7-2 and TRBJ2-5; a possible D gene is TRBD1 (6 bases). With 5 bases removed from V and 0 bases from J, the gap between germline ends came to 10 bases. CDR1 is SGHTA, CDR2 FQGNSA, per germline. The CDR3 is 14 residues long. The CDR3 DNA reads as TGTGCCAGCAGCGCCCGGGACAACCAAGAGACCCAGTACTTC. It translates to CASSARDNQETQYF.

This clone was recorded only once. The rearrangement joins TRBV6-5 to TRBJ2-7; 7 nucleotides align to TRBD1. Germline V gene sequence: CDR1 MNHEY, CDR2 SVGAGI. The V segment lost 8 bases and the J segment 1 base; nucleotides outside the gene matches: 8. The CDR3 has 14 residues. The CDR3 sequence: CASATGDSSYEQYF. Here the CDR3 DNA reads TGTGCCAGCGCCACAGGGGACAGTTCCTACGAGCAGTACTTC.

The chain employs TRBV5-1 and TRBJ2-7; possibly TRBD1 for D (6 bases). The CDR3 is 13 amino acids. Trimming pared 1 base from V and 9 bases from J, leaving 14 bases between. Per the germline V gene, CDR1 is SGHRS and CDR2 is YFSETQ. CDR3 loop: CASSLINRAVQYF. The CDR3 nucleotides are TGCGCCAGCAGCTTGATAAACAGGGCTGTGCAGTACTTC.